A selection of T cell receptor beta chains follows, all from one sample in a study of early T cells in non-severe SARS-CoV-2 infection. TCRdb called the 5' RACE reads again in MiXCR, with one record for every CDR3 protein. The sample shows 65,000 to 85,000 distinct CDR3 sequences, roughly a sixth of them seen only once. The sequencing input was whole blood. These receptors came from an adult who was a healthcare worker with PCR-confirmed SARS-CoV-2 infection or an uninfected control (not recorded which). Both conserved end residues are part of each CDR3. A D gene is named only where the DNA matches it firmly. Not all rows give a size; the values are once, few, many and, for expanded clones, a class.

TGTGCCAGCGGACAGGGGGGCACCGGGGAGCTGTTTTTT	CASGQGGTGELFF	TRBV9	TRBJ2-2	TRBD1	-
TGTGCCAGCAGCCCAAAGACCGGGACAGATGAGTACGAGCAGTACTTC	CASSPKTGTDEYEQYF	TRBV7-8	TRBJ2-7	TRBD1	few
TGTGCCAGCAGTTACTCCTCAGCGGGGGGCGACTACGAGCAGTACTTC	CASSYSSAGGDYEQYF	TRBV6-5	TRBJ2-7	TRBD2	-
TGCAGTGCTACCCCGGGACTAGCGCCTCGGATGGCGAATACGCAGTATTTT	CSATPGLAPRMANTQYF	TRBV20-1	TRBJ2-3	TRBD2	few
TGTGCCACCAGTGACCCGAGTCAGGGCCTTAATGAAAAACTGTTTTTT	CATSDPSQGLNEKLFF	TRBV24-1	TRBJ1-4	-	few
TGTGCCAGCAGTTACGGCGCTGACAGGGCCGGTAATTCACCCCTCCACTTT	CASSYGADRAGNSPLHF	TRBV6-5	TRBJ1-6	TRBD1	-
TGTGCCTGGGCCGGGACCCCCTCCTACAATGAGCAGTTCTTC	CAWAGTPSYNEQFF	TRBV30	TRBJ2-1	-	few
TGTGCTAGTGGTTGGGGAGCCAGGGAGGGAGATACGCAGTATTTT	CASGWGAREGDTQYF	TRBV12-5	TRBJ2-3	TRBD2	-
TGTGCCAGCAGTGAAGCGCAAGGGCCCTTTAATGAAAAACTGTTTTTT	CASSEAQGPFNEKLFF	TRBV6-1	TRBJ1-4	-	many
TGCGCCAGCAGCCAAGGCCCCGGCTACAATGAGCAGTTCTTC	CASSQGPGYNEQFF	TRBV4-1	TRBJ2-1	-	-
TGCGCCAGCAGCCAAGATCAGAATAGCAATCAGCCCCAGCATTTT	CASSQDQNSNQPQHF	TRBV4-1	TRBJ1-5	-	-
TGCGCCAGCAGCTTCCCAGGGAACACTGAAGCTTTCTTT	CASSFPGNTEAFF	TRBV5-1	TRBJ1-1	-	many
TGTGCCAGCAGCGTAGATGGGTACTACGAGCAGTACTTC	CASSVDGYYEQYF	TRBV9	TRBJ2-7	-	many
TGTGCCAGCAGCCCCTGGGGCGGCGGGAGCGGCGAGCAGTACTTC	CASSPWGGGSGEQYF	TRBV3-1	TRBJ2-7	TRBD2	-
TGCAGCGTTTCAGGGGGTCTGAGCAATCAGCCCCAGCATTTT	CSVSGGLSNQPQHF	TRBV29-1	TRBJ1-5	TRBD1	-
TGTGCCAGCAGCTTAGGAGGGGACCGGGATGAGCAGTTCTTC	CASSLGGDRDEQFF	TRBV11-2	TRBJ2-1	-	few
TGTGCCAGCAGCCAAAAACACAGATCGATCTACGAGCAGTACTTC	CASSQKHRSIYEQYF	TRBV14	TRBJ2-7	-	few
TGTGCCAGCAGCTCGGGACAGGGAGGAGGAAACACCATATATTTT	CASSSGQGGGNTIYF	TRBV6-5	TRBJ1-3	TRBD1	-
TGTGCCAGCAGCCTGACAGGGATATACGAGCAGTACTTC	CASSLTGIYEQYF	TRBV3-1	TRBJ2-7	TRBD1	-
TGTGCCAGCAGCCCCACAGGGGGTTCTGGAAACACCATATATTTT	CASSPTGGSGNTIYF	TRBV27	TRBJ1-3	TRBD1	few
TGTGCCACCAGTGATTTCAGTTCGAACACCGGGGAGCTGTTTTTT	CATSDFSSNTGELFF	TRBV24-1	TRBJ2-2	-	few
TGCAGCGGGCGGACGGACTCCTACGAGCAGTACTTC	CSGRTDSYEQYF	TRBV29-1	TRBJ2-7	-	once
TGTGCTAGCAGCTTAGGGGTTGAAGAGACCCAGTACTTC	CASSLGVEETQYF	TRBV7-7	TRBJ2-5	-	few
TGTGCCAGCAGCTTTGTTGGGTACAATGAGCAGTTCTTC	CASSFVGYNEQFF	TRBV11-2	TRBJ2-1	-	-
TGCAGCGTTGACTGGGAGCAGTTCTTC	CSVDWEQFF	TRBV29-1	TRBJ2-1	-	few
TGTGCCAGCAGTTTCGGGACAGGGATATACGAGCAGTACTTC	CASSFGTGIYEQYF	TRBV27	TRBJ2-7	TRBD1	many
TGTGCCAGCAGCTCGGGACTAGCGGGGGAATGGACCCAGTACTTC	CASSSGLAGEWTQYF	TRBV7-3	TRBJ2-5	TRBD2	few
TGCGCCAGCAGCCAAAGGTCTTGGGAAAAACTGTTTTTT	CASSQRSWEKLFF	TRBV4-1	TRBJ1-4	-	-
TGCAGCGTTGAAGTGGCGGGTTACGAGCAGTACTTC	CSVEVAGYEQYF	TRBV29-1	TRBJ2-7	-	-
TGCAGTGCTAGAAGCTTAGGGACTAGCGGGGGAAAGACCTACAATGAGCAGTTCTTC	CSARSLGTSGGKTYNEQFF	TRBV20-1	TRBJ2-1	TRBD2	many
TGTGCCAGCAGCTCAGGACAGGGCACAGATACGCAGTATTTT	CASSSGQGTDTQYF	TRBV11-1	TRBJ2-3	TRBD1	few
TGTGCCAGCAGTTCAGGGGTGAATCAGCCCCAGCATTTT	CASSSGVNQPQHF	TRBV7-6	TRBJ1-5	-	-
TGTGCCATCAGTGACAGGGGAGCGGGGAATTCACCCCTCCACTTT	CAISDRGAGNSPLHF	TRBV10-3	TRBJ1-6	-	few
TGTGCCAGCAGTTACTCGGCGGACAGCATGAACACTAAAGCTTTCTTT	CASSYSADSMNTKAFF	TRBV6-6	TRBJ1-1	-	-
TGCAGCGTTGATTTTTCCCAGGGAGATACTGAAGCTTTCTTT	CSVDFSQGDTEAFF	TRBV29-1	TRBJ1-1	-	few
TGCAGTGCTAGAGATAACCCCGGGGGTGGCTACACCTTC	CSARDNPGGGYTF	TRBV20-1	TRBJ1-2	-	many
TGCGCCAGCAGCTTCGGCTTGAGAAACCAAGAGACCCAGTACTTC	CASSFGLRNQETQYF	TRBV5-1	TRBJ2-5	-	few
TGCAGCGCTGTGGGGGGCCGGGGGAACACTGAAGCTTTCTTT	CSAVGGRGNTEAFF	TRBV29-1	TRBJ1-1	-	-
TGTGCCATCAGTGAGACGGCATTGGACTCCTACGAGCAGTACTTC	CAISETALDSYEQYF	TRBV10-3	TRBJ2-7	-	-
TGCAGCGTAAGGGACAGCGCTAACTATGGCTACACCTTC	CSVRDSANYGYTF	TRBV29-1	TRBJ1-2	TRBD1	-
TGTGCCAGCGACAGGGTGATGGCCACCGGGGAGCTGTTTTTT	CASDRVMATGELFF	TRBV2	TRBJ2-2	TRBD1	-
TGTGCCAGCACTGACAGGAGGGACACTGAAGCTTTCTTT	CASTDRRDTEAFF	TRBV2	TRBJ1-1	-	few
TGTGCCAGCAGCTTGGACTTCTCTGGAAACACCATATATTTT	CASSLDFSGNTIYF	TRBV7-9	TRBJ1-3	-	few
TGTGCCAGCTCCTACAGGGGGCCCAAAAACATTCAGTACTTC	CASSYRGPKNIQYF	TRBV28	TRBJ2-4	TRBD1	few
TGTGCCGGCAGCCCTCAGGACCCCCGGGACTCCTACAATGAGCAGTTCTTC	CAGSPQDPRDSYNEQFF	TRBV6-2/TRBV6-3	TRBJ2-1	-	-
TGTGCCAGCAGCTTTGGAACGAACACTGAAGCTTTCTTT	CASSFGTNTEAFF	TRBV9	TRBJ1-1	-	-
TGTGCCAGCAGCAACGGGGCCCCGGAGAGGACCGGGGAGCTGTTTTTT	CASSNGAPERTGELFF	TRBV21-1	TRBJ2-2	-	-
TGCAGTGCTGGGGACAGCATGAACACTGAAGCTTTCTTT	CSAGDSMNTEAFF	TRBV20-1	TRBJ1-1	TRBD1	few
TGTGTCAGCACCGGCCGGGTGAGCTCCTACGAGCAGTACTTC	CVSTGRVSSYEQYF	TRBV5-6	TRBJ2-7	-	-
TGTGCCACCGCCTTCGGACAGTACCCGAATTCACCCCTCCACTTT	CATAFGQYPNSPLHF	TRBV19	TRBJ1-6	-	few
TGTGCCAGCAGCATCCCAAGGGCAGAATCTACGAACACCGGGGAGCTGTTTTTT	CASSIPRAESTNTGELFF	TRBV9	TRBJ2-2	-	few
TGTGCCAGCAGCGCCCGGTTAACGGGGGGCACAGATACGCAGTATTTT	CASSARLTGGTDTQYF	TRBV13	TRBJ2-3	-	-
TGTGCCAGCAGCCGGACCGGGACAGGGAACTACGAGCAGTACTTC	CASSRTGTGNYEQYF	TRBV7-2	TRBJ2-7	TRBD1	-
TGCAGTGCTAGAGATATGGGGAACACTGAAGCTTTCTTT	CSARDMGNTEAFF	TRBV20-1	TRBJ1-1	-	few